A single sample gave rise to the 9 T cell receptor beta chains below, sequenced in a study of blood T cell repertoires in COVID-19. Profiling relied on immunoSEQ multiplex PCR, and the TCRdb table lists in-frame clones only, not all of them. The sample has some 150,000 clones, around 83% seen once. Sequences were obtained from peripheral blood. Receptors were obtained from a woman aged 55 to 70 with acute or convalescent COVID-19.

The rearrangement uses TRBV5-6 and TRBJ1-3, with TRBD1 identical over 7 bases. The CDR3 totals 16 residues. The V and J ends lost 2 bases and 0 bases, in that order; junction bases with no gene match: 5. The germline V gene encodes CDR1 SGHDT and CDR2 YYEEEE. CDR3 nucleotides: TGTGCCAGCAGCTTTAGGGACAGACTCTCTGGAAACACCATATATTTT. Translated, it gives CASSFRDRLSGNTIYF. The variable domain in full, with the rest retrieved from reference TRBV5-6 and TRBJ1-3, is DAGVTQSPTHLIKTRGQQVTLRCSPKSGHDTVSWYQQALGQGPQFIFQYYEEEERQRGNFPDRFSGHQFPNYSSELNVNALLLGDSALYLCASSFRDRLSGNTIYFGEGSWLTVV.

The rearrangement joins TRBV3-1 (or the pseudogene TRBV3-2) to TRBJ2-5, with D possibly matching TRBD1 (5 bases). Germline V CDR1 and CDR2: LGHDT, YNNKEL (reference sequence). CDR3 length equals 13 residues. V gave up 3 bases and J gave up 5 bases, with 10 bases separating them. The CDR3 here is CASSQTPGETQYF. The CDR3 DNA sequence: TGTGCCAGCAGCCAGACACCAGGGGAGACCCAGTACTTC.

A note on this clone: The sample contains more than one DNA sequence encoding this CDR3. The CDR3 protein is CAISESQDYGYTF. In nucleotides, the CDR3 is TGTGCCATCAGTGAGTCCCAGGACTATGGCTACACCTTC. The chain joins TRBV10-3 to TRBJ1-2; D uncertain. Looked up from germline, CDR1 is ENHRY and CDR2 is SYGVKD. Trimming stripped 0 bases from V and 3 bases from J, with 5 bases between. The CDR3 extends over 13 amino acids.

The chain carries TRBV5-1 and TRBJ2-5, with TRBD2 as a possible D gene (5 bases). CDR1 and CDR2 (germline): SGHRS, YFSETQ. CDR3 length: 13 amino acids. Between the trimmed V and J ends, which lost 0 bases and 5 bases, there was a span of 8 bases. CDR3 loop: CASSLGEIETQYF. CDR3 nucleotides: TGCGCCAGCAGCTTGGGGGAGATCGAGACCCAGTACTTC.

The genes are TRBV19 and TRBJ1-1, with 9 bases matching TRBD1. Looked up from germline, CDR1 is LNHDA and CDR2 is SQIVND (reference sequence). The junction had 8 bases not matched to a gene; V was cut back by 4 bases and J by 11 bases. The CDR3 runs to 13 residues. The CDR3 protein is CASSTRDRDQAFF. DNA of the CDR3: TGTGCCAGTAGTACCCGGGACAGGGATCAGGCTTTCTTT.

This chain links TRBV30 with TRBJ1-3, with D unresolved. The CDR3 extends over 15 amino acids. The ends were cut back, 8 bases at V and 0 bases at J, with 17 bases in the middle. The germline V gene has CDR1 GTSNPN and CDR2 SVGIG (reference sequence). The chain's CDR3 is CAASTASGSGNTIYF. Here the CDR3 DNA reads TGTGCCGCAAGTACAGCCTCCGGCTCTGGAAACACCATATATTTT.

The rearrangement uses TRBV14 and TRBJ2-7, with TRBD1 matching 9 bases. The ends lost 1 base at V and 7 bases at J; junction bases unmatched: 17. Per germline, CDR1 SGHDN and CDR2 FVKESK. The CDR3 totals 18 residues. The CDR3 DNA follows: TGTGCCAGCAGCCAAGCCTCTCGACTCGGGACAGGGTTTCGAGAGCAGTACTTC. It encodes CASSQASRLGTGFREQYF.

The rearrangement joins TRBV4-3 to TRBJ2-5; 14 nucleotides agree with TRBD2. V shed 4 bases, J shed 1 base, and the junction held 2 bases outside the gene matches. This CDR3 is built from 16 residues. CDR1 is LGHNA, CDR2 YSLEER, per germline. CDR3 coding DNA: TGCGCCAGCAGCCGGACTAGCGGGGGGTCCCAAGAGACCCAGTACTTC. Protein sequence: CASSRTSGGSQETQYF.

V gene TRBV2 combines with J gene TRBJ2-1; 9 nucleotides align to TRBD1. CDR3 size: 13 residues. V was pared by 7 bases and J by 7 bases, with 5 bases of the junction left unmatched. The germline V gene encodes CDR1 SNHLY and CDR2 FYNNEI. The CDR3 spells CASNGQGLNEQFF. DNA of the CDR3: TGTGCCAGCAACGGACAGGGGTTGAATGAGCAGTTCTTC.